This T cell receptor beta chain was identified in a study of blood T cell repertoires in COVID-19. At the level of the study: Donors in the United States, Italy and Spain gave samples during acute or convalescent COVID-19. PBMCs, B-cell-depleted T cells, or T cells provided the cDNA or gDNA that made up the material.

V was trimmed by 5 bases and J by 0 bases, leaving 4 bases between them. The germline V gene has CDR1 SGHAT and CDR2 FQNNGV. This CDR3 spans 12 amino acids. Source study methods: The assay estimated nucleated cells by amplifying reference gene primers. The method was immunoSEQ multiplex PCR; TCRdb's version includes in-frame clones alone and lacks a portion of them. From that table come the V and J calls and clone size; the DNA was used to work out D and trimming. The data contain about 83,000 clones, about four fifths of them singletons. Material for sequencing was peripheral blood. The TCR sequence derives from a woman aged 80 or older with active or convalescent COVID-19. This rearrangement joins TRBV11-2 to TRBJ1-1; D unclear. CDR3 region: CASSPVNTEAFF. CDR3 DNA sequence: TGTGCCAGCAGCCCAGTGAACACTGAAGCTTTCTTT.